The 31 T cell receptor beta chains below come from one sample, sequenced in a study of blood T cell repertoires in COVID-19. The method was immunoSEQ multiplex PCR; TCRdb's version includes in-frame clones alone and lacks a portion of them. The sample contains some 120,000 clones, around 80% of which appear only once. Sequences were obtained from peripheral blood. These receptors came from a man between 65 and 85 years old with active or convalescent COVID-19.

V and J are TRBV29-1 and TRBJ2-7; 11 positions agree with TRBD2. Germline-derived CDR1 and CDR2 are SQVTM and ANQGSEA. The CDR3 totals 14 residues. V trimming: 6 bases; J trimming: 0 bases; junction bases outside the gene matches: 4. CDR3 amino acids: CSVEGLADSYEQYF. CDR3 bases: TGCAGCGTAGAGGGACTAGCGGACTCCTACGAGCAGTACTTC.

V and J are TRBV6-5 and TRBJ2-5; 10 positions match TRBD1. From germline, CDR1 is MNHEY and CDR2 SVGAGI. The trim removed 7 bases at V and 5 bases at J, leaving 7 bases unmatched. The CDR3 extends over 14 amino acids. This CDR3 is CASMRDRGVETQYF. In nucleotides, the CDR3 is TGTGCCAGCATGAGGGACAGGGGTGTCGAGACCCAGTACTTC.

In DNA form, the CDR3 reads TGTGCCAGTAGTATTGGACAGGGTCATAATGAAAAACTGTTTTTT. It specifies CASSIGQGHNEKLFF. V is TRBV19 and J is TRBJ1-4; 8 positions match TRBD1. Losses at the gene ends were 3 bases for V and 4 bases for J; bases not matched to a gene: 4. The CDR3 sequence is 15 residues long. Germline V gives CDR1 LNHDA, CDR2 SQIVND (reference sequence).

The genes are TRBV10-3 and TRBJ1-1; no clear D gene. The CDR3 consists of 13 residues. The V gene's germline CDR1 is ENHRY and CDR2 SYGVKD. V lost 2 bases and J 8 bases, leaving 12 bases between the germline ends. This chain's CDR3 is CAISEVRTAEAFF. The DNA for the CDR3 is TGTGCCATCAGTGAGGTTCGGACTGCCGAAGCTTTCTTT.

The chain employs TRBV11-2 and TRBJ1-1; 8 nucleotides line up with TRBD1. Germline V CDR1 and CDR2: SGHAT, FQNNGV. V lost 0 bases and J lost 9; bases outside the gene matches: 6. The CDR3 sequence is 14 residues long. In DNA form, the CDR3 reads TGTGCCAGCAGCTTAGATCAAGGCAGGGGGCAAGCTTTCTTT. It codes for CASSLDQGRGQAFF.

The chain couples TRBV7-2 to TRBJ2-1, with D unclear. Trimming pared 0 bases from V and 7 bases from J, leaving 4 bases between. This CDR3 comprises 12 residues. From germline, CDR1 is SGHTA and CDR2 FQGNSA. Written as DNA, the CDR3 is TGTGCCAGCAGCTTAGCGGAGAATGAGCAGTTCTTC. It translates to CASSLAENEQFF.

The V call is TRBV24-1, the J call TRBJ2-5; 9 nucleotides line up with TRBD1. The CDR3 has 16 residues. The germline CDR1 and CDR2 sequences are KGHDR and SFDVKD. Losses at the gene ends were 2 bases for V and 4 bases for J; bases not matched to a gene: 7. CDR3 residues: CATSDSGTGLGETQYF. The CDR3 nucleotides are TGTGCCACCAGTGATTCCGGGACAGGGTTGGGAGAGACCCAGTACTTC.

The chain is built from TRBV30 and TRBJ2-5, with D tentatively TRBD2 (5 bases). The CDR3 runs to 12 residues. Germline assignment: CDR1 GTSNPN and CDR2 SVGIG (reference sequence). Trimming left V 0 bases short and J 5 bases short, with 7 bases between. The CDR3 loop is CAWSVRVETQYF. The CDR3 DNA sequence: TGTGCCTGGAGTGTGAGGGTCGAGACCCAGTACTTC.

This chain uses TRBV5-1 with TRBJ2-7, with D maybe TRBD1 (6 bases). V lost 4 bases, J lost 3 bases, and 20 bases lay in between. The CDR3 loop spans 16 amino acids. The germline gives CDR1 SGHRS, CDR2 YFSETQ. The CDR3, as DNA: TGCGCCAGCAGCCCCTCCGGAGACAGGAAAAACTACGAGCAGTACTTC. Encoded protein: CASSPSGDRKNYEQYF.

In DNA form, the CDR3 reads TGCGCCAGCAGCTTGGCCGGGACGGGAGGCTCACCCCTCCACTTT. Its translation is CASSLAGTGGSPLHF. V usage is TRBV5-1 and J usage is TRBJ1-6, with D perhaps TRBD1 (5 bases). Germline values: CDR1 SGHRS, CDR2 YFSETQ. The CDR3 totals 15 residues. V lost 0 bases, J lost 10 bases, and 14 bases lay in between.

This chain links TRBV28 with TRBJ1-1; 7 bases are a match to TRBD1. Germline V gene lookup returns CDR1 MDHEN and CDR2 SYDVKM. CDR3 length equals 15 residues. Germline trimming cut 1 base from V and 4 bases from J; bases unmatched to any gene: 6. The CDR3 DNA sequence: TGTGCCAGCAGTTTATCTGAGGGGGCGCGCACTGAAGCTTTCTTT. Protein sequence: CASSLSEGARTEAFF.

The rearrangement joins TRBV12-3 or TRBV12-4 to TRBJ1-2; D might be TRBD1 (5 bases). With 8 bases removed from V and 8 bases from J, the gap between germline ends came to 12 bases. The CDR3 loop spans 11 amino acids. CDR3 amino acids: CASSFGGGYTF. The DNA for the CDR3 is TGTGCCAGCTCCTTCGGGGGAGGCTACACCTTC.

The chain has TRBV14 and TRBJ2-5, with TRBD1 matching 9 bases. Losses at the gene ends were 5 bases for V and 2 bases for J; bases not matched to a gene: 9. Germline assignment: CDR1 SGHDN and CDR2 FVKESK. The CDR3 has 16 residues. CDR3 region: CASSDRGKMLQETQYF. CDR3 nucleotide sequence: TGTGCCAGCAGCGACAGGGGGAAGATGCTACAAGAGACCCAGTACTTC.

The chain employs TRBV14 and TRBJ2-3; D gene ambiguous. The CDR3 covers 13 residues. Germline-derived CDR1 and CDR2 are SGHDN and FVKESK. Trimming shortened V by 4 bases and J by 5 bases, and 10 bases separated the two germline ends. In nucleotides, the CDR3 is TGTGCCAGCAGCCGTCTCGGAGAAGATACGCAGTATTTT. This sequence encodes CASSRLGEDTQYF.

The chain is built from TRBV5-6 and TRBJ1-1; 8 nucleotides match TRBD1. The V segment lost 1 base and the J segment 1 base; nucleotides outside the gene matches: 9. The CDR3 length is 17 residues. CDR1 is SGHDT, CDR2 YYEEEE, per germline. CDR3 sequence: CASSLRGRTGRNTEAFF. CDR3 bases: TGTGCCAGCAGCTTGCGGGGGAGGACAGGGCGGAACACTGAAGCTTTCTTT.

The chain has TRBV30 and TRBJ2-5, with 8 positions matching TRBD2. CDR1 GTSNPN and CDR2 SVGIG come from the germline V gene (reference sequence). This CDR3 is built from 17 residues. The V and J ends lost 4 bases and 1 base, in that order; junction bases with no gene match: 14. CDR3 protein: CAWTKGLGGRIQETQYF. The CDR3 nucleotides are TGTGCCTGGACCAAGGGGCTGGGCGGGAGGATCCAAGAGACCCAGTACTTC.

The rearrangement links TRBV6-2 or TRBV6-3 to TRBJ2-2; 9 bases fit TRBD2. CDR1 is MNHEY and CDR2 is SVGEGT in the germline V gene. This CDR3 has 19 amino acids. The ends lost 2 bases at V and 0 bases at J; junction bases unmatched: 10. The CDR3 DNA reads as TGTGCCAGCAGTTACCACTCCAGCCGGACTAGCGCGAACACCGGGGAGCTGTTTTTT. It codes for CASSYHSSRTSANTGELFF.

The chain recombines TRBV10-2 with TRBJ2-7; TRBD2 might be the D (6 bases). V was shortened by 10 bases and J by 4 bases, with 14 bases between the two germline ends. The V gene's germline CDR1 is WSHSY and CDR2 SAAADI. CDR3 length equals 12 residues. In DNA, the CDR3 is TGCGCCACCAAGGAGGGAGCGTACGAGCAGTACTTC. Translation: CATKEGAYEQYF.

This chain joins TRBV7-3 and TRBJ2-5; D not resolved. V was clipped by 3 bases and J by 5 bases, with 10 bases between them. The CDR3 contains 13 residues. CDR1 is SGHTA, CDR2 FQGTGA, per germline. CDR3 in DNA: TGTGCCAGCAGCTTCGGGTCTGAGGAGACCCAGTACTTC. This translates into CASSFGSEETQYF.

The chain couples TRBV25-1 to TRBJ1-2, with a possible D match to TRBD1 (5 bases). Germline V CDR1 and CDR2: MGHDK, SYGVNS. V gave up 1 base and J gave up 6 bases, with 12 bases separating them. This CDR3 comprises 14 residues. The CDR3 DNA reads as TGTGCCAGCAGTGAATTTAAGGGGCGAAATGGCTACACCTTC. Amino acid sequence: CASSEFKGRNGYTF.

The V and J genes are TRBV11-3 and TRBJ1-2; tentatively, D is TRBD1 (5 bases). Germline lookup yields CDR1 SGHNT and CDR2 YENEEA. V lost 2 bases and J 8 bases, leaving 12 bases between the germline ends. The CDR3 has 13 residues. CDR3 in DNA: TGTGCCAGCAGCTTAATTGCCAGGGTGGGCTACACCTTC. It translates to CASSLIARVGYTF.

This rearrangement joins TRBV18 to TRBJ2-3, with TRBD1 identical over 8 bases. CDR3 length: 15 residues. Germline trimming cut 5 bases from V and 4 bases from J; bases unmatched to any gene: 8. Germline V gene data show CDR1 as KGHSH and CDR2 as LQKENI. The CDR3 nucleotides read TGTGCCAGCTCATTTCCCGGGACAGGTGCAGATACGCAGTATTTT. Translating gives CASSFPGTGADTQYF. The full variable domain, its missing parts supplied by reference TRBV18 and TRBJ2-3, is NAGVMQNPRHLVRRRGQEARLRCSPMKGHSHVYWYRQLPEEGLKFMVYLQKENIIDESGMPKERFSAEFPKEGPSILRIQQVVRGDSAAYFCASSFPGTGADTQYFGPGTRLTVL.

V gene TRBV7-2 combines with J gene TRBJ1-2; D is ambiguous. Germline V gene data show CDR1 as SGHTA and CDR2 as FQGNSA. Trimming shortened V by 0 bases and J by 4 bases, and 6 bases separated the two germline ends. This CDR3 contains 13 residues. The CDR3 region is CASSLAVSYGYTF. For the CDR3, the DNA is TGTGCCAGCAGCTTAGCAGTGAGCTATGGCTACACCTTC.

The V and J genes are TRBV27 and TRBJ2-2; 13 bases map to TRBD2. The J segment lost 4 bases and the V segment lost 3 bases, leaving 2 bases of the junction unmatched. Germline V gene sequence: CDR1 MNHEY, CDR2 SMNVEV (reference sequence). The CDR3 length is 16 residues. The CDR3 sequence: CASSFGTSGITGELFF. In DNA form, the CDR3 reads TGTGCCAGCAGTTTCGGGACTAGCGGGATCACCGGGGAGCTGTTTTTT.

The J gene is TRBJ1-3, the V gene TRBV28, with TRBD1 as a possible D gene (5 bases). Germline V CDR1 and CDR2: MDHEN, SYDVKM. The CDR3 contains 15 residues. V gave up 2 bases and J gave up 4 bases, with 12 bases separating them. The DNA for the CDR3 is TGTGCCAGCAGTTTAGGGGGGAGGGCAGGAAACACCATATATTTT. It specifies CASSLGGRAGNTIYF.

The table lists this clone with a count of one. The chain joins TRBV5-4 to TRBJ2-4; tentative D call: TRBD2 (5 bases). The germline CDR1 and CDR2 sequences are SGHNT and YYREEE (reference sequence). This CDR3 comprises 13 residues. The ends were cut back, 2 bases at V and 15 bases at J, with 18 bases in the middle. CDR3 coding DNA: TGTGCCAGCAGCTTCAAAGTGGGGAGAGAATTGTACTTC. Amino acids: CASSFKVGRELYF.

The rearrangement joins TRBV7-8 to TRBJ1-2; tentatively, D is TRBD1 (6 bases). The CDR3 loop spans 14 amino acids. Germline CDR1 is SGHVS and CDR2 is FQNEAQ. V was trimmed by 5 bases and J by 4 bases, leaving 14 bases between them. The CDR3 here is CASSPRRQAYGYTF. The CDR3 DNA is TGTGCCAGCAGCCCGAGGCGACAGGCCTATGGCTACACCTTC.

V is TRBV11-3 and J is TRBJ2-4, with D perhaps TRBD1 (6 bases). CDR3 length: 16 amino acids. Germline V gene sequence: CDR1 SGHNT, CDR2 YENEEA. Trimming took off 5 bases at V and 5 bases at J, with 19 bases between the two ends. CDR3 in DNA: TGTGCCAGCAGCACTCACTACGCAGGGGTGCAAAACATTCAGTACTTC. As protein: CASSTHYAGVQNIQYF. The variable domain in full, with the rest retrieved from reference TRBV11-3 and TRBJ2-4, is EAGVVQSPRYKIIEKKQPVAFWCNPISGHNTLYWYLQNLGQGPELLIRYENEEAVDDSQLPKDRFSAERLKGVDSTLKIQPAELGDSAVYLCASSTHYAGVQNIQYFGAGTRLSVL.

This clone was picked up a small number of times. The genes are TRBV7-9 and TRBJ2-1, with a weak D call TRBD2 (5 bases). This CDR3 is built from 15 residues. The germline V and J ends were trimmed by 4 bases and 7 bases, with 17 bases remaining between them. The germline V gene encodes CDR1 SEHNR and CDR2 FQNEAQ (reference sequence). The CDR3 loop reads CASSSRGPRKNEQFF. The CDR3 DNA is TGTGCCAGCAGCTCTAGAGGGCCAAGGAAGAATGAGCAGTTCTTC.

Here the CDR3 reads CASSVARENSPLHF. CDR3 sequence (DNA): TGTGCCAGCAGCGTAGCCAGGGAAAATTCACCCCTCCACTTT. This sequence joins TRBV9 and TRBJ1-6; D perhaps matches TRBD1 (5 bases). The length of the CDR3 is 14 residues. Trimming stripped 0 bases from V and 7 bases from J, with 8 bases between. The germline V gene encodes CDR1 SGDLS and CDR2 YYNGEE.

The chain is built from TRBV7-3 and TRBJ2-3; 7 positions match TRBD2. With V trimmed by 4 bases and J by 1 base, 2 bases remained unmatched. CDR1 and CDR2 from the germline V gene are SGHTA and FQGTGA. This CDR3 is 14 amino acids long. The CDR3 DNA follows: TGTGCCAGCAGCTCGGGAGGCCGCACAGATACGCAGTATTTT. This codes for CASSSGGRTDTQYF.